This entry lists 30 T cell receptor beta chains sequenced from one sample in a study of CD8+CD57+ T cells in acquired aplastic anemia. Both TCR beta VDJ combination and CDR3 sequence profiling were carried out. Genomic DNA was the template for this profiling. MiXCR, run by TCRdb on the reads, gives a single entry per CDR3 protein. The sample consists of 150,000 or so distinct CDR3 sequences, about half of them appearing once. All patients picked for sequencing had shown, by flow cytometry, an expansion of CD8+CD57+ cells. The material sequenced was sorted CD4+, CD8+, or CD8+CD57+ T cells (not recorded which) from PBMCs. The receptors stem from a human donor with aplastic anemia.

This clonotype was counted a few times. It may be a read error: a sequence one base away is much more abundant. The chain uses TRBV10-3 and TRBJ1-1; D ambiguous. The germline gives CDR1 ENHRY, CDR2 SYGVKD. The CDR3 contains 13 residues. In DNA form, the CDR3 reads TGTGCCAGCAGTCGAAAGCCGGACACTGAAGCTTTCTTT. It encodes CASSRKPDTEAFF.

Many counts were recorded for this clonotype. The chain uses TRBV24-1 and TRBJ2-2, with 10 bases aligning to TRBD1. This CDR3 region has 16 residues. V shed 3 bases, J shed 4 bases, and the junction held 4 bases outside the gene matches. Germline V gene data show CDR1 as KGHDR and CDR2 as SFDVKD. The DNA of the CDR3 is TGTGCCACCAGTGATACGGGGACAGGGGTCACCGGGGAGCTGTTTTTT. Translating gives CATSDTGTGVTGELFF.

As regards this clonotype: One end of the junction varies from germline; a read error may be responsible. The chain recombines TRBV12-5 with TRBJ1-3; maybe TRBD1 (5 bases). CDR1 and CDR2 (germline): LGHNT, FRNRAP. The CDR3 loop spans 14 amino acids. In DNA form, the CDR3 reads TGTGCTAGTGGTCTTACAGGACAAGGAAGCACCATATATTTT. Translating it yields CASGLTGQGSTIYF.

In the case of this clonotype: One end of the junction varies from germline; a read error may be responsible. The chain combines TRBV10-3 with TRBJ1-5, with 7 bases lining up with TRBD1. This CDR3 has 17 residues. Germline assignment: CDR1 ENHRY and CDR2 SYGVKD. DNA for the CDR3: TGTGCCAGCAGTGACAGGGTGCCGAAGGTGGCGAAGCAGCCCCAGCATTTT. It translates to CASSDRVPKVAKQPQHF.

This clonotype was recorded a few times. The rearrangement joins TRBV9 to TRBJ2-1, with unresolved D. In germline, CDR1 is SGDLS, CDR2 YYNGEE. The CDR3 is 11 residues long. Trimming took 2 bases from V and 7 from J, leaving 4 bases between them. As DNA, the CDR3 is TGTGCCAGCAGCGTCGCGAATGAGCAGTTCTTC. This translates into CASSVANEQFF. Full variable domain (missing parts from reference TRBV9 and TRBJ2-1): DSGVTQTPKHLITATGQRVTLRCSPRSGDLSVYWYQQSLDQGLQFLIQYYNGEERAKGNILERFSAQQFPDLHSELNLSSLELGDSALYFCASSVANEQFFGPGTRLTVL.

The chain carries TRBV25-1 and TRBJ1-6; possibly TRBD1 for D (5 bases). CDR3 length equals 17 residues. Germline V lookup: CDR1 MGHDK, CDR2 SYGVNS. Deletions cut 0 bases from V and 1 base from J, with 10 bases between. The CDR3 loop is CASSEYQGTSYNSPLHF. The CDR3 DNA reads TGTGCCAGCAGTGAATATCAGGGAACATCCTATAATTCACCCCTCCACTTT.

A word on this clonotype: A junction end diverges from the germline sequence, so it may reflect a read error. The CDR3 loop reads CASGLVLGLRANTEAFF. The CDR3 coding sequence is TGTGCTAGTGGCTTGGTTTTGGGGTTGAGGGCGAACACTGAAGCTTTCTTT. This rearrangement joins TRBV12-5 to TRBJ1-1; D is unresolved. There are 17 residues in the CDR3. The germline V gene has CDR1 LGHNT and CDR2 FRNRAP.

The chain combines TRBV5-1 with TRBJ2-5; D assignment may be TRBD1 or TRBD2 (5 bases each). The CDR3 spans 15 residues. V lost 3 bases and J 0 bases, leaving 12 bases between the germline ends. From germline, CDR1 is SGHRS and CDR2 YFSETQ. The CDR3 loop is CASSSGPAYQETQYF. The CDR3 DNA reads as TGCGCCAGCAGCTCGGGACCCGCATACCAAGAGACCCAGTACTTC.

CDR3 DNA sequence: TGTGCCAGCAGTACTTCCGGCCACTCTGGGGCCAACGTCCTGACTTTC. Its translation: CASSTSGHSGANVLTF. The V call is TRBV25-1, the J call TRBJ2-6; D is unresolved. CDR1 MGHDK and CDR2 SYGVNS come from the germline V gene. V was clipped by 5 bases and J by 0 bases, with 11 bases between them. The CDR3 covers 16 residues.

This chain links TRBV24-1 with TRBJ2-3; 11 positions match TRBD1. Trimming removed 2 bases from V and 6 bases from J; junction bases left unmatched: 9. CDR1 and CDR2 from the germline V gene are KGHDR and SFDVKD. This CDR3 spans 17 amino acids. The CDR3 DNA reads TGTGCCACCAGTGATTACAGAGGGACAGGGGGAGCGGATACGCAGTATTTT. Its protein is CATSDYRGTGGADTQYF.

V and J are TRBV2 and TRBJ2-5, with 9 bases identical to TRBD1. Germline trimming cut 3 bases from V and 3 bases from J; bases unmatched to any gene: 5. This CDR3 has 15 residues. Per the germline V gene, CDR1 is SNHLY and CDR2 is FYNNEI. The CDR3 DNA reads TGTGCCAGCAGTGATGGTGGACAGGGGAAAGAGACCCAGTACTTC. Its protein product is CASSDGGQGKETQYF.

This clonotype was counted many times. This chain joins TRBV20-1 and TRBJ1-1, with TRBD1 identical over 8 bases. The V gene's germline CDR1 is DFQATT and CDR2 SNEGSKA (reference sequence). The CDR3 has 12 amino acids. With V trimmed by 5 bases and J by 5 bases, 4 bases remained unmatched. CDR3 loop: CSAGTGGTEAFF. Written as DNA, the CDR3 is TGCAGTGCTGGGACAGGTGGGACTGAAGCTTTCTTT.

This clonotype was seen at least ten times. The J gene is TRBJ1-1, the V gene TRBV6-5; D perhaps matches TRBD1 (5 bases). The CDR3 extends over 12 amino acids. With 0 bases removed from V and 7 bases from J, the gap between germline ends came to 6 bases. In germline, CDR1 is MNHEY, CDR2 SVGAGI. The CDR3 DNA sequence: TGTGCCAGCAGTTACTCAACAGGTGAAGCTTTCTTT. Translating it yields CASSYSTGEAFF.

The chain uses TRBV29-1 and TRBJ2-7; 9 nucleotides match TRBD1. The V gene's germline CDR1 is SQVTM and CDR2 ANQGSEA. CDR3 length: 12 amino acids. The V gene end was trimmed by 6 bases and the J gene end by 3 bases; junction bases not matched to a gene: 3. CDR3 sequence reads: CSVGTGIYEQYF. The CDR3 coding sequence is TGCAGCGTCGGGACAGGGATCTACGAGCAGTACTTC.

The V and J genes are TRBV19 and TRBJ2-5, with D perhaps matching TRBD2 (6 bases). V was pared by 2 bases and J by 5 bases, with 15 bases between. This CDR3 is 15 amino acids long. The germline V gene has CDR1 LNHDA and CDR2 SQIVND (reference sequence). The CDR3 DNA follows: TGTGCCAGTAGTATACAACAGCGGGCGTGGGAGACCCAGTACTTC. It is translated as CASSIQQRAWETQYF.

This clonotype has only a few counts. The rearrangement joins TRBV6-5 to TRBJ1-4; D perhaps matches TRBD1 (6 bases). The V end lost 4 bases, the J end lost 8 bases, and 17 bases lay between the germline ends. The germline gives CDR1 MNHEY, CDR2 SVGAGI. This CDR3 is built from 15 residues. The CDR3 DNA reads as TGTGCCAGCAGTTCGAACCTACAGGGTCCCGAAAAACTGTTTTTT. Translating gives CASSSNLQGPEKLFF.

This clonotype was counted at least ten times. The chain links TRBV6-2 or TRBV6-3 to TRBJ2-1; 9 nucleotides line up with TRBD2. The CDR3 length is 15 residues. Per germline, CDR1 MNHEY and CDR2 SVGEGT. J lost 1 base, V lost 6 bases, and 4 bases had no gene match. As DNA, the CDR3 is TGTGCCAGCAGCTTACTAGCGGGTTCCTACAATGAGCAGTTCTTC. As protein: CASSLLAGSYNEQFF.

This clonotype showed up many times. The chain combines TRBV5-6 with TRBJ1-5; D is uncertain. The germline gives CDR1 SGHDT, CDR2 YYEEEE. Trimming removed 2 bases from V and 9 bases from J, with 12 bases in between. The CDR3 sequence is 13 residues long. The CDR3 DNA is TGTGCCAGCAGCTTAGCCTCAGCCGGGCCCCAGCATTTT. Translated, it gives CASSLASAGPQHF.

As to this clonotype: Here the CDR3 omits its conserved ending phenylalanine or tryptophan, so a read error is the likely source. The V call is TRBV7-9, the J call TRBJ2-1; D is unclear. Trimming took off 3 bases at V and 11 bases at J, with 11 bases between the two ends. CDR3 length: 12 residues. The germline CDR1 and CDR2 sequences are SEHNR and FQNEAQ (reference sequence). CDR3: CASSLAQYKQFL. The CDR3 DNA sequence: TGTGCCAGCAGCTTGGCTCAATATAAGCAGTTCCTC.

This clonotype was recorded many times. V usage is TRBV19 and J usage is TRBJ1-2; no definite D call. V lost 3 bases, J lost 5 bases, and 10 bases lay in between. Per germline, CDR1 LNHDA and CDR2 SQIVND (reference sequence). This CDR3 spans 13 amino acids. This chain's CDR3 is CASSMPSQYGYTF. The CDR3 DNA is TGTGCCAGTAGTATGCCTTCACAGTATGGCTACACCTTC.

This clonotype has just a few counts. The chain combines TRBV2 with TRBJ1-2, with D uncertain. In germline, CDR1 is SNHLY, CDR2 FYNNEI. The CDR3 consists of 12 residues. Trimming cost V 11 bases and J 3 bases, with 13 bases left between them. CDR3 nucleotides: TGTGCCCCTCCGGCAGGTCACTATGGCTACACCTTC. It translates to CAPPAGHYGYTF.

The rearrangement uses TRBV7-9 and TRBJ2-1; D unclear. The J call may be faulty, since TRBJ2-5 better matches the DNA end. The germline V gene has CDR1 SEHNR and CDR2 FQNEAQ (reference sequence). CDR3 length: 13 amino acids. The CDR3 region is CASSLLSQETQYF. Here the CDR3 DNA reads TGTGCCAGCAGCTTATTGAGCCAAGAGACCCAGTACTTC.

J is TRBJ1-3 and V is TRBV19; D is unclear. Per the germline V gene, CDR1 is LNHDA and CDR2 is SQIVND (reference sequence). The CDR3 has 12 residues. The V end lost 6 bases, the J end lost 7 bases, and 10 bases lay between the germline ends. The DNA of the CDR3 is TGTGCCAGTAGGAACCAAGGGAACACCATATATTTT. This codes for CASRNQGNTIYF.

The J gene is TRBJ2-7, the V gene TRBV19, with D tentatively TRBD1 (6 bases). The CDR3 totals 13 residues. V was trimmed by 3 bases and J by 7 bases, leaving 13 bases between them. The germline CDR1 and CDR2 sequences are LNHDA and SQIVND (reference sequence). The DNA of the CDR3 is TGTGCCAGTAGTATCCCAGGGGTGGTGGAGCAGTACTTC. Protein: CASSIPGVVEQYF.

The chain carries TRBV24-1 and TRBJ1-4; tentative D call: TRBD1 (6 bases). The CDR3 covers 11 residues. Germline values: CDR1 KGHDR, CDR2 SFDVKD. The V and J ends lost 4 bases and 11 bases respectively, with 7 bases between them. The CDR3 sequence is CATSETGKLFF. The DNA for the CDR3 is TGTGCCACCAGTGAGACAGGTAAACTGTTTTTT.

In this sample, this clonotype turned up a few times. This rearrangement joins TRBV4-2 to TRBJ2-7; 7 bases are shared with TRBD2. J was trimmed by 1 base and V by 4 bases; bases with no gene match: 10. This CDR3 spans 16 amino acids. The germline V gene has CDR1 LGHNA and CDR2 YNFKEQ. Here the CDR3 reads CASSPDSSGGSYEQYV. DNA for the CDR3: TGTGCCAGCAGCCCGGACTCTAGCGGTGGGTCCTACGAGCAGTACGTC.

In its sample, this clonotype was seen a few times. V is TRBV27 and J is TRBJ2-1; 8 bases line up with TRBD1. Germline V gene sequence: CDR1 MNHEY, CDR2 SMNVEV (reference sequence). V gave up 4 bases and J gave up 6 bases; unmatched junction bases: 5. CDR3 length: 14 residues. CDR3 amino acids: CASSWTGQGNEQFF. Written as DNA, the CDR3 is TGTGCCAGCAGTTGGACAGGGCAAGGCAATGAGCAGTTCTTC.

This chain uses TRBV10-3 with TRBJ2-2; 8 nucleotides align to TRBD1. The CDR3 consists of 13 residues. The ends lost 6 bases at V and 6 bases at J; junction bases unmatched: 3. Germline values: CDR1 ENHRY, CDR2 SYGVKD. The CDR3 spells CAISGQGSGELFF. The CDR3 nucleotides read TGTGCCATCAGCGGACAGGGATCCGGGGAGCTGTTTTTT.

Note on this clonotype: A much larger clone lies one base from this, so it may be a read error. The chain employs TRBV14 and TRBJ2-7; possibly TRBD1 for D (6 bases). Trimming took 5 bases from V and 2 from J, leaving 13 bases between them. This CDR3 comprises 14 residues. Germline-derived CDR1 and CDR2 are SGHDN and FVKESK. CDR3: CASSFQTGAYEQYV. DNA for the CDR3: TGTGCCAGCAGCTTTCAGACAGGAGCCTACGAGCAGTACGTC.

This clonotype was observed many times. DNA of the CDR3: TGTGCTAGTGGTTTACTGGGGCGAACTGAAGCTTTCTTT. Protein: CASGLLGRTEAFF. V and J are TRBV12-5 and TRBJ1-1, with D possibly TRBD1 on 5 matching bases. V gave up 3 bases and J gave up 5 bases, with 10 bases separating them. Germline assignment: CDR1 LGHNT and CDR2 FRNRAP. This CDR3 spans 13 amino acids. The complete variable domain, with remaining parts taken from reference TRBV12-5 and TRBJ1-1, reads DARVTQTPRHKVTEMGQEVTMRCQPILGHNTVFWYRQTMMQGLELLAYFRNRAPLDDSGMPKDRFSAEMPDATLATLKIQPSEPRDSAVYFCASGLLGRTEAFFGQGTRLTVV.